The 29 T cell receptor beta chains listed next were all sequenced from one sample in a study of T cell repertoires in aging, cancer and after chemotherapy. The template was genomic DNA from peripheral blood, not RNA. TRB rearrangements spanning V, D and J were amplified using mixed TRB-A/B primers. Via MiXCR, TCRdb re-called the multiplex PCR reads, giving one row per CDR3 protein. This table has over 10,000 distinct CDR3 sequences, roughly 28% appearing once. Specimen: blood. The receptors shown here come from a human donor in good health.

This chain uses TRBV6-1 with TRBJ2-3, with a possible D match to TRBD2 (7 bases). Per germline, CDR1 MNHNS and CDR2 SASEGT. The CDR3 consists of 14 residues. V was cut by 8 bases and J by 6 bases, with 18 bases left in between. The DNA for the CDR3 is TGTGCCAGCCTTGAACAGGGTAGCGGGGATACGCAGTATTTT. This encodes CASLEQGSGDTQYF.

The rearrangement links TRBV10-1 to TRBJ2-3; D gene uncertain. CDR3 length: 15 residues. V gave up 0 bases and J gave up 2 bases, with 9 bases separating them. Looked up from germline, CDR1 is WNHNN and CDR2 is SYGVQD (reference sequence). CDR3 in amino acids: CASSESGPATDTQYF. CDR3 coding DNA: TGCGCCAGCAGTGAGTCAGGGCCAGCCACAGATACGCAGTATTTT.

In its sample, this clonotype ranks as medium-sized (0.01 to 0.1%). This chain connects TRBV29-1 to TRBJ1-2; a possible D gene is TRBD1 (6 bases). Trimming shortened V by 0 bases and J by 2 bases, and 13 bases separated the two germline ends. Germline V gene lookup returns CDR1 SQVTM and CDR2 ANQGSEA. This CDR3 has 15 amino acids. The chain's CDR3 is CSVEDDWGTNYGYTF. CDR3 in DNA: TGCAGCGTTGAAGATGATTGGGGGACAAACTATGGCTACACCTTC.

V and J are TRBV6-1 and TRBJ2-3; 10 positions match TRBD2. V shed 7 bases, J shed 1 base, and the junction held 11 bases outside the gene matches. The CDR3 sequence is 17 residues long. CDR1 and CDR2 from the germline V gene are MNHNS and SASEGT. Here the CDR3 DNA reads TGTGCCAGCACACTCCAGGGGGGGACTAGCGGCACAGATACGCAGTATTTT. Amino acids: CASTLQGGTSGTDTQYF.

The table lists this clonotype with a count of one. The chain joins TRBV20-1 to TRBJ2-3; D is possibly TRBD2 (7 bases). The CDR3 sequence is 13 residues long. Germline assignment: CDR1 DFQATT and CDR2 SNEGSKA (reference sequence). The V gene lost 6 bases and the J gene lost 2 bases, with 12 bases spanning the gap. The CDR3 is CSAPGGPTDTQYF. CDR3 nucleotide sequence: TGCAGTGCACCGGGGGGCCCCACAGATACGCAGTATTTT.

This clonotype was observed a few times. The chain combines TRBV6-6 with TRBJ1-1; D may be TRBD1 (5 bases). The V and J ends lost 4 bases and 6 bases respectively, with 18 bases between them. The CDR3 has 15 residues. Germline CDR1 reads MNHNY; CDR2 reads SVGAGI (reference sequence). The CDR3 nucleotides read TGTGCCAGCAGTTGGTCGGGGCAGGGAATCGCTGAAGCTTTCTTT. Its translation is CASSWSGQGIAEAFF.

The chain is built from TRBV18 and TRBJ2-2, with a tentative D call TRBD1 (7 bases). Trimming pared 3 bases from V and 2 bases from J, leaving 13 bases between. The germline V gene encodes CDR1 KGHSH and CDR2 LQKENI. This CDR3 contains 16 residues. The CDR3 loop reads CASSPLTGTNTGELFF. Written as DNA, the CDR3 is TGTGCCAGCTCACCCTTGACAGGGACTAACACCGGGGAGCTGTTTTTT. The variable domain in full, with the rest retrieved from reference TRBV18 and TRBJ2-2, is NAGVMQNPRHLVRRRGQEARLRCSPMKGHSHVYWYRQLPEEGLKFMVYLQKENIIDESGMPKERFSAEFPKEGPSILRIQQVVRGDSAAYFCASSPLTGTNTGELFFGEGSRLTVL.

By share, this clonotype ranks as medium-sized. The chain employs TRBV29-1 and TRBJ1-1; D not resolved. CDR3 size: 13 residues. CDR1 SQVTM and CDR2 ANQGSEA come from the germline V gene. V dropped 4 bases and J dropped 5 bases, with 14 bases sitting between them. The CDR3 DNA sequence: TGCAGCGTTGTAACGGGCTGGCGAACTGAAGCTTTCTTT. Amino acids: CSVVTGWRTEAFF.

In regard to this clonotype: A much larger clone sits a single nucleotide away, making a read error possible. The V gene is TRBV6-5, the J gene TRBJ2-7, with 7 bases fitting TRBD1. Germline V gene sequence: CDR1 MNHEY, CDR2 SVGAGI. Trimming at V came to 6 bases and at J to 5 bases, leaving 7 bases not matched to a gene. The CDR3 spans 13 residues. The CDR3 here is CASSLQGFHEQYV. Here the CDR3 DNA reads TGTGCCAGCAGCTTACAGGGGTTCCACGAGCAGTACGTC.

The table lists this clonotype with a few counts. V gene TRBV12-3 or TRBV12-4 combines with J gene TRBJ2-2; perhaps TRBD2 as D (5 bases). Trimming removed 4 bases from V and 2 bases from J, with 17 bases in between. The CDR3 length is 17 residues. Written as DNA, the CDR3 is TGTGCCAGCAGTTCGGGGTGGGTAGGTCCAAACACCGGGGAGCTGTTTTTT. Encoded protein: CASSSGWVGPNTGELFF.

This clonotype was found once. The rearrangement uses TRBV5-3 and TRBJ1-1, with 8 bases identical to TRBD1. TRBV5-3 is noted as an ORF with a role that remains uncertain. The junction had 9 bases not matched to a gene; V was cut back by 6 bases and J by 2 bases. The CDR3 covers 15 residues. The CDR3 DNA reads as TGTGCCAGAATCTTCACGGACAGGGATAACACTGAAGCTTTCTTT. This encodes CARIFTDRDNTEAFF.

V gene TRBV10-1 combines with J gene TRBJ1-5; 8 bases are shared with TRBD1. Unmatched junction bases numbered 7, after V lost 5 bases and J lost 4 bases. Germline values: CDR1 WNHNN, CDR2 SYGVQD (reference sequence). The CDR3 length is 15 residues. CDR3 sequence (DNA): TGCGCCAGCAGTTCTGGACAGGGCAGAAATCAGCCCCAGCATTTT. Residues: CASSSGQGRNQPQHF.

The rearrangement joins TRBV6-6 to TRBJ1-1, with 8 nucleotides matching TRBD1. Trimming took 6 bases from V and 6 from J; bases not matched to a gene: 6. Germline V gene sequence: CDR1 MNHNY, CDR2 SVGAGI (reference sequence). This CDR3 is built from 13 residues. The CDR3 region is CASRLQGAPEAFF. The CDR3 region has the DNA TGTGCCAGCAGGCTTCAGGGGGCACCTGAAGCTTTCTTT.

The chain recombines TRBV29-1 with TRBJ2-3; 8 nucleotides align to TRBD2. From germline, CDR1 is SQVTM and CDR2 ANQGSEA. This CDR3 spans 14 amino acids. Germline trimming cut 7 bases from V and 3 bases from J; bases unmatched to any gene: 9. The CDR3 region is CSAKPGGATDTQYF. The CDR3 bases are TGCAGCGCCAAACCGGGGGGGGCGACAGATACGCAGTATTTT.

J is TRBJ2-2 and V is TRBV29-1; a possible D gene is TRBD2 (6 bases). The CDR3 is 13 amino acids. CDR1 and CDR2 from the germline V gene are SQVTM and ANQGSEA. The V gene lost 6 bases and the J gene lost 4 bases, with 12 bases spanning the gap. The CDR3 coding sequence is TGCAGCGTCGGGGACGGGGGCACCGGGGAGCTGTTTTTT. Protein: CSVGDGGTGELFF.

In this sample, this clonotype is medium-sized. V gene TRBV6-5 combines with J gene TRBJ1-2; 8 nucleotides agree with TRBD1. CDR1 MNHEY and CDR2 SVGAGI come from the germline V gene. This CDR3 has 18 residues. Trimming took 0 bases from V and 5 from J; bases not matched to a gene: 14. This CDR3 is CASSYSGQGANLEYGYTF. CDR3 DNA sequence: TGTGCCAGCAGTTACTCGGGGCAGGGGGCGAACCTAGAATATGGCTACACCTTC.

The chain's CDR3 is CASSLGAHNTGELFF. The CDR3 nucleotides are TGTGCCAGCAGCTTAGGGGCACATAACACCGGGGAGCTGTTTTTT. The chain couples TRBV7-9 to TRBJ2-2, with no clear D. CDR1 is SEHNR, CDR2 FQNEAQ, per germline (reference sequence). This CDR3 has 15 residues. The V end was cut by 1 base, the J end by 2 bases, with 8 bases between.

This chain uses TRBV19 with TRBJ1-5, with D perhaps matching TRBD1 (5 bases). Germline values: CDR1 LNHDA, CDR2 SQIVND (reference sequence). This CDR3 has 14 residues. The germline V and J ends were trimmed by 3 bases and 6 bases, with 12 bases remaining between them. The CDR3, as DNA: TGTGCCAGTAGTATCAGGGTGGGGGGTCAGCCCCAGCATTTT. Protein product: CASSIRVGGQPQHF.

The chain recombines TRBV7-9 with TRBJ2-1; D might be TRBD2 (5 bases). V lost 6 bases to trimming and J lost 9 bases, with 9 bases between them. CDR1 and CDR2 from the germline V gene are SEHNR and FQNEAQ (reference sequence). This CDR3 is built from 11 residues. As DNA, the CDR3 is TGTGCCAGCAGTGTCGAGGGTGAGCAGTTCTTC. Amino acid sequence: CASSVEGEQFF.

This clonotype counts as medium-sized (0.01 to 0.1%). The chain joins TRBV5-4 to TRBJ2-7; no definite D call. The germline V gene has CDR1 SGHNT and CDR2 YYREEE (reference sequence). CDR3 size: 13 residues. Trimming pared 3 bases from V and 7 bases from J, leaving 14 bases between. For the CDR3, the DNA is TGTGCCAGCAGCTATAGGCCTGTCGGAGAGCAGTACTTC. Translating it yields CASSYRPVGEQYF.

The chain uses TRBV20-1 and TRBJ1-2, with D possibly TRBD1 on 6 matching bases. V lost 5 bases to trimming and J lost 4 bases, with 14 bases between them. Germline CDR1 reads DFQATT; CDR2 reads SNEGSKA (reference sequence). CDR3 length: 13 amino acids. The CDR3: CSAGGGLIYGYTF. The CDR3 bases are TGCAGTGCTGGGGGGGGCCTGATCTATGGCTACACCTTC.

There are a few counts of this clonotype. The V call is TRBV28, the J call TRBJ1-2, with D unresolved. The germline V gene encodes CDR1 MDHEN and CDR2 SYDVKM. The CDR3 has 13 residues. Trimming stripped 7 bases from V and 2 bases from J, with 11 bases between. DNA of the CDR3: TGTGCCAGCACAAATGAGGAGAACTATGGCTACACCTTC. Encoded protein: CASTNEENYGYTF.

The rearrangement uses TRBV28 and TRBJ1-2; the D is unclear. V dropped 6 bases and J dropped 9 bases, with 14 bases sitting between them. Germline V gene sequence: CDR1 MDHEN, CDR2 SYDVKM. CDR3 length: 12 amino acids. The CDR3 nucleotides are TGTGCCAGCAGCAACAATGGTAGGAGCTACACCTTC. Translation gives CASSNNGRSYTF.

This clonotype is medium-sized in the sample. The chain joins TRBV27 to TRBJ2-7, with D possibly matching TRBD1 (6 bases). The CDR3 spans 13 residues. Germline CDR1 MNHEY, CDR2 SMNVEV (reference sequence). Trimming removed 6 bases from V and 2 bases from J, with 11 bases in between. The CDR3 DNA reads TGTGCCAGCAGCCAGGGGCCGCCCTACGAGCAGTACTTC. It is translated as CASSQGPPYEQYF.

In its sample, this clonotype is medium-sized. The gene calls are TRBV19 and TRBJ2-7; TRBD1 matches 8 bases. The germline gives CDR1 LNHDA, CDR2 SQIVND (reference sequence). V lost 5 bases, J lost 3 bases, and 12 bases stayed unmatched. This CDR3 contains 16 residues. CDR3 coding DNA: TGTGCCAGTAGTCAACCCGGACAGGGAAGTAGCTACGAGCAGTACTTC. It is translated as CASSQPGQGSSYEQYF.

This clonotype was seen more than once but under ten times. The rearrangement uses TRBV6-2 or TRBV6-3 and TRBJ1-1; no clear D gene. V lost 7 bases and J 5 bases, leaving 8 bases between the germline ends. The CDR3 has 11 residues. Germline V gene sequence: CDR1 MNHEY, CDR2 SVGEGT. CDR3 sequence: CASTHGTEAFF. The CDR3 nucleotides are TGTGCCAGCACCCATGGGACTGAAGCTTTCTTT.

In its sample, this clonotype was seen a few times. The J gene is TRBJ1-5, the V gene TRBV7-3; D not resolved. V lost 3 bases and J lost 4, with 10 bases in between. This CDR3 has 14 residues. In germline, CDR1 is SGHTA, CDR2 FQGTGA. The CDR3 region is CASSLVKYNQPQHF. CDR3 nucleotide sequence: TGTGCCAGCAGCTTGGTTAAGTATAATCAGCCCCAGCATTTT.

By share of the sample, this clonotype is medium-sized. V gene TRBV20-1 combines with J gene TRBJ2-7, with D possibly matching TRBD1 (6 bases). The CDR3 totals 12 residues. Germline V gives CDR1 DFQATT, CDR2 SNEGSKA (reference sequence). V was clipped by 5 bases and J by 12 bases, with 20 bases between them. The CDR3 loop is CSAQKTSGVGYV. CDR3 bases: TGCAGTGCTCAAAAGACATCAGGGGTTGGGTACGTC.

V gene TRBV28 combines with J gene TRBJ2-5, with 12 bases matching TRBD2. Germline trimming cut 5 bases from V and 6 bases from J; bases unmatched to any gene: 16. This CDR3 has 18 amino acids. Germline lookup yields CDR1 MDHEN and CDR2 SYDVKM. Written as DNA, the CDR3 is TGTGCCAGCAGTCCAGGACAGGTTTTAACTAGCGGGGGGCAGACCCAGTACTTC. This sequence encodes CASSPGQVLTSGGQTQYF. The entire variable domain, with the rest obtained from reference TRBV28 and TRBJ2-5, is as follows: DVKVTQSSRYLVKRTGEKVFLECVQDMDHENMFWYRQDPGLGLRLIYFSYDVKMKEKGDIPEGYSVSREKKERFSLILESASTNQTSMYLCASSPGQVLTSGGQTQYFGPGTRLLVL.